These T cell receptor beta chains were read from a single sample in a study of identical twins. Each CDR3 protein is one row after TCRdb ran MiXCR on the 5' RACE reads. The sample has approximately 680,000 distinct CDR3 sequences; around 7.4% are singletons. Separately, the same data were catalogued under a study of yellow fever vaccine responses in identical twins.

Sequenced material: PBMCs. These receptor sequences come from a woman between 18 and 30 years old in good health. Each CDR3 is given with its conserved first and last residue. D genes are given only for firm matches. Some rows mark clone size as missing; the rest say once, few, many or name a class of expanded clone.

size	D	V	J	CDR3	DNA
NA	TRBD2	TRBV20-1	TRBJ2-7	CSARDPASGSYEQYF	TGCAGTGCTAGAGATCCGGCTAGCGGGTCCTACGAGCAGTACTTC
NA	NA	TRBV3-1	TRBJ1-5	CASSPGHGNQPQHF	TGTGCCAGCAGCCCCGGACATGGAAATCAGCCCCAGCATTTT
many	TRBD1	TRBV5-1	TRBJ1-5	CASSLDTGGLQPQHF	TGCGCCAGCAGCTTGGATACAGGGGGCCTTCAGCCCCAGCATTTT
many	NA	TRBV29-1	TRBJ2-1	CSVEEQSRAGSYNEQFF	TGCAGCGTTGAAGAGCAATCCCGGGCAGGGTCCTACAATGAGCAGTTCTTC
few	NA	TRBV5-1	TRBJ1-1	CASIEGTLFQVNTEAFF	TGCGCCAGCATTGAAGGGACACTATTTCAAGTGAACACTGAAGCTTTCTTT
few	NA	TRBV15	TRBJ2-3	CATSRRAGGTDTQYF	TGTGCCACCAGCAGGAGGGCAGGAGGCACAGATACGCAGTATTTT
few	NA	TRBV5-1	TRBJ1-1	CASSLSGPGHTEAFF	TGCGCCAGCAGCTTGTCTGGGCCCGGGCACACTGAAGCTTTCTTT
NA	NA	TRBV20-1	TRBJ2-3	CSARGWGEIGTDTQYF	TGCAGTGCTAGAGGTTGGGGGGAGATCGGCACAGATACGCAGTATTTT
many	TRBD2	TRBV12-3/TRBV12-4	TRBJ2-1	CASSFQASGNNEQFF	TGTGCCAGCAGTTTTCAGGCTAGCGGAAACAATGAGCAGTTCTTC
many	NA	TRBV10-3	TRBJ2-7	CAIRDEGEQYF	TGTGCCATCCGGGACGAAGGCGAGCAGTACTTC
few	TRBD2	TRBV7-2	TRBJ2-1	CASSRTTGAGGLEQFF	TGTGCCAGCAGCCGTACGACTGGAGCGGGGGGGCTCGAGCAGTTCTTC
many	NA	TRBV11-2	TRBJ1-2	CASRPTDFYGYTF	TGTGCCAGCAGGCCGACAGACTTTTATGGCTACACCTTC
few	NA	TRBV5-1	TRBJ1-2	CASSTGLAGYTF	TGCGCCAGCAGCACCGGACTAGCTGGCTACACCTTC